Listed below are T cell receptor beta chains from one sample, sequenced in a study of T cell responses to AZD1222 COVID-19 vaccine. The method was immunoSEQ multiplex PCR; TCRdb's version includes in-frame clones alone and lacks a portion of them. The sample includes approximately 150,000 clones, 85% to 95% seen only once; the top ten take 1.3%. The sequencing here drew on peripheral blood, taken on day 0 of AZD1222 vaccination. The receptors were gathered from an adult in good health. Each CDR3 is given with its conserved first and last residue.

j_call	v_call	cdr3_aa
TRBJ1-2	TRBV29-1	CSVEDLSKKNYGYTF
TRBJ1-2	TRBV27	CASRPTDVSGYTF
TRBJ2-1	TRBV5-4	CASSLGQGNNNEQFF
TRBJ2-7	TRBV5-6	CASSFTSGSVSYEQYF
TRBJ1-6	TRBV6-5	CASTPGRGHSPLHF
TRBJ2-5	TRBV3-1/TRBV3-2	CASTLLRGGETQYF
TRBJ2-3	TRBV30	CAWSSAVERVTDTQYF
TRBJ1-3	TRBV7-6	CASSPDRGLGNTIYF
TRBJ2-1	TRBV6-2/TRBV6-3	CASSRGRNEQFF
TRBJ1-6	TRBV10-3	CAISESGQLSYNSPLHF
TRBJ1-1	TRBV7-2	CASSLTILEAFF
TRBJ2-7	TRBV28	CASKPSGRARDEQYF
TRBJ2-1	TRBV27	CATQDRGRSYNEQFF
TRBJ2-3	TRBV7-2	CASSLFGDTQYF
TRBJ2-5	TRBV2	CASSDRVRETQYF
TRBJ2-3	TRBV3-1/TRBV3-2	CASSQEISTARTDTQYF
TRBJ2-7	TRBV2	CASSSLDRSVDYEQYF
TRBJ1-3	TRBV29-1	CGQGSAGNTIYF
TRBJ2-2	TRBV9	CASSVYGSGDTGELFF
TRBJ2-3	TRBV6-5	CASSLLAGGSDTQYF
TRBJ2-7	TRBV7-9	CASSWTEIRPSSYEQYF
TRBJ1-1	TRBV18	CASSPQRQAVGTEAFF
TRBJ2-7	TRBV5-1	CASSLGQGSSYEQYF
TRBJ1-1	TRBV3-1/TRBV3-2	CASSPGQIPLSEAFF
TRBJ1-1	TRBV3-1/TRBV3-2	CASSPPPAAGGTEAFF
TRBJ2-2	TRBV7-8	CASSLATRKTNTGELFF
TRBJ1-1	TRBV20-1	CSAELSNGAFF
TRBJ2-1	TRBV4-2	CASSQRPLGGYEQFF
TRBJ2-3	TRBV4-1	CASSQGGLAGDTQYF
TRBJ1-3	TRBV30	CAWSADRVLGWSRNTIYF
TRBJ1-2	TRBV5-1	CASSSLPDSYGYTF
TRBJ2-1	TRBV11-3	CASSLGRDASSYNEQFF
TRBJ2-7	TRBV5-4	CASSLGSPTGLFYEQYF
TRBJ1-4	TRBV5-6	CASSLVDREKLFF
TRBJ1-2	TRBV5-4	CASSASPRGNYGYTF
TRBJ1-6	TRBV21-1	CASSTTPGQGWESPLHF
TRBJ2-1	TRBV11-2	CASSLDRRTGEQFF
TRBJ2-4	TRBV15	CATSLSGREGKNIQYF
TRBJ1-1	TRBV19	CASTRTGWGNTEAFF
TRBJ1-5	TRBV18	CASSPQGDGSQHF
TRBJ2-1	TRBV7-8	CASSHDTLSYNEQFF
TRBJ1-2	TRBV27	CASSIRMGQVYGYTF
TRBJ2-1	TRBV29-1	CSVEPWTSGSLNEQFF
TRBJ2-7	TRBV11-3	CASSLDRGGQSYEQYF
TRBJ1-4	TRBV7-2	CASSFTSLPSEKLFF
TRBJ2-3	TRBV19	CASSISWTSVGDTQYF
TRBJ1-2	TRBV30	CAWSDGTGGYGYTF
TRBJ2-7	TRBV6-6	CASSLTGGGYEQYF
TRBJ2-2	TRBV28	CASSLSGLAGVLYRRTGELFF
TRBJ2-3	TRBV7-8	CASSSPVSTDTQYF
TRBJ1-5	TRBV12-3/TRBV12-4	CASSFGQDQPQHF